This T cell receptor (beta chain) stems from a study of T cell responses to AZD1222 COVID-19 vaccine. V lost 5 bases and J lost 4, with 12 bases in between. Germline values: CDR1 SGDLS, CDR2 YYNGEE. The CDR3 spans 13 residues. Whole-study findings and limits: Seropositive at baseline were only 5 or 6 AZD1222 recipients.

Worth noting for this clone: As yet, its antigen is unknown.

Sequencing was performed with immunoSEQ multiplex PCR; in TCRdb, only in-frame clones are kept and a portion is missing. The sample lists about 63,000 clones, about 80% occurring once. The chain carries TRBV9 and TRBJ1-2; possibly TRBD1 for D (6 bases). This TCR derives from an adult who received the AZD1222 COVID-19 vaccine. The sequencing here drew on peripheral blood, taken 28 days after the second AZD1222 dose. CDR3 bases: TGTGCCAGCAGAGGGGGGTCGGCCTATGGCTACACCTTC. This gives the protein CASRGGSAYGYTF.